This TCR beta chain was documented in a study of T cell responses to AZD1222 COVID-19 vaccine. Study at large: Recipients boosted at about 4 weeks or about 12 weeks are pooled. Whole-study results and caveats: Females made up more of the donors, who were largely white British, and clonal diversity may have come out too low. All repertoire sampling was performed exclusively after the peak T cell response.

Germline V lookup: CDR1 LNHDA, CDR2 SQIVND (reference sequence). This CDR3 has 14 residues. V was shortened by 7 bases and J by 8 bases, with 17 bases between the two germline ends. On this clone: Its antigen remains unidentified.

The assay was immunoSEQ multiplex PCR, and TCRdb's table has in-frame clones only and misses some. The sample carries over 100,000 clones, around 90% recorded once. This chain uses TRBV19 with TRBJ1-4; maybe TRBD1 (5 bases). The sequencing used peripheral blood, collected on day 0 of AZD1222 vaccination. The sequence was obtained from an adult in good health. The CDR3 is CASNRGRVTEKLFF. CDR3 sequence (DNA): TGTGCCAGTAATCGGGGCAGGGTGACGGAAAAACTGTTTTTT.